Each of the 23 T cell receptor beta chains below was sequenced from the same sample in a study of cytomegalovirus exposure and HLA in healthy donors. 60 Vbeta and 13 Jbeta primers were used in PCR. Clones were sequenced by immunoSEQ multiplex PCR, and TCRdb holds only the in-frame ones, with some missing. The table shows some 120,000 clones, with 72% occurring only once. Sequencing was done on a sample of PBMCs. These receptors were taken from a young man in good health and CMV-seronegative.

The rearrangement uses TRBV18 and TRBJ1-3; tentatively, D is TRBD1 (6 bases). Trimming cost V 6 bases and J 0 bases, with 12 bases left between them. Germline V gene data show CDR1 as KGHSH and CDR2 as LQKENI. This CDR3 comprises 15 residues. CDR3 loop: CASSLGTISGNTIYF. The CDR3 DNA is TGTGCCAGCTCCCTGGGGACAATCTCTGGAAACACCATATATTTT. The variable domain in full, with the rest retrieved from reference TRBV18 and TRBJ1-3, is NAGVMQNPRHLVRRRGQEARLRCSPMKGHSHVYWYRQLPEEGLKFMVYLQKENIIDESGMPKERFSAEFPKEGPSILRIQQVVRGDSAAYFCASSLGTISGNTIYFGEGSWLTVV.

CDR3 sequence: CASSWGPDQETQYF. The CDR3 region has the DNA TGTGCCAGTAGTTGGGGGCCGGACCAAGAGACCCAGTACTTC. The chain combines TRBV19 with TRBJ2-5; weak D call: TRBD1 (6 bases). CDR1 and CDR2 (germline): LNHDA, SQIVND (reference sequence). Trimming removed 5 bases at V and 0 bases at J, with 10 bases between. This CDR3 is 14 amino acids long.

The chain links TRBV5-4 to TRBJ2-7; 7 nucleotides align to TRBD2. CDR3 size: 15 residues. Germline values: CDR1 SGHNT, CDR2 YYREEE (reference sequence). With 0 bases clipped from V and 3 bases from J, the junction kept 6 bases outside the gene matches. The CDR3 DNA follows: TGTGCCAGCAGCTTGGGGGTCAGCGGGATCTACGAGCAGTACTTC. Protein product: CASSLGVSGIYEQYF. Drawing the rest from reference TRBV5-4 and TRBJ2-7, the complete variable domain is ETGVTQSPTHLIKTRGQQVTLRCSSQSGHNTVSWYQQALGQGPQFIFQYYREEENGRGNFPPRFSGLQFPNYSSELNVNALELDDSALYLCASSLGVSGIYEQYFGPGTRLTVT.

The chain combines TRBV10-3 with TRBJ2-3; 8 bases are a match to TRBD2. There are 13 residues in the CDR3. In germline, CDR1 is ENHRY, CDR2 SYGVKD. The trim removed 7 bases at V and 6 bases at J, leaving 6 bases unmatched. CDR3 nucleotides: TGTGCCATCATGGCGGGGGGTCCGGATACGCAGTATTTT. Its translation is CAIMAGGPDTQYF.

The chain uses TRBV27 and TRBJ2-1; 9 bases map to TRBD2. CDR3 size: 17 residues. Germline V gives CDR1 MNHEY, CDR2 SMNVEV (reference sequence). V lost 6 bases and J lost 5; bases outside the gene matches: 14. The chain's CDR3 is CASSLLLAGGPDNEQFF. CDR3 DNA: TGTGCCAGCAGCCTCCTCCTTGCGGGGGGGCCGGACAATGAGCAGTTCTTC.

The V and J genes are TRBV5-1 and TRBJ1-4; 7 bases fit TRBD1. Germline V lookup: CDR1 SGHRS, CDR2 YFSETQ. The CDR3 covers 17 residues. V was clipped by 2 bases and J by 0 bases; unmatched bases: 7. The CDR3 DNA is TGCGCCAGCAGCTTTCTCGCTGGGACAGCAACTAATGAAAAACTGTTTTTT. Translating gives CASSFLAGTATNEKLFF.

J is TRBJ1-1 and V is TRBV19, with 8 positions matching TRBD1. The germline gives CDR1 LNHDA, CDR2 SQIVND (reference sequence). The CDR3 consists of 14 residues. V dropped 5 bases and J dropped 4; count of bases not matched to a gene: 6. In DNA, the CDR3 is TGTGCCAGTAGTCTCAGGGGGCGCGGCACTGAAGCTTTCTTT. It codes for CASSLRGRGTEAFF.

This clone was seen just once. This chain connects TRBV28 to TRBJ2-7; possible D gene TRBD2, 6 bases. Trimming took off 1 base at V and 3 bases at J, with 13 bases between the two ends. CDR3 size: 15 residues. Germline V gene data show CDR1 as MDHEN and CDR2 as SYDVKM. The CDR3 DNA follows: TGTGCCAGCAGTTTATTCGGGGGTGGCGTCTACGAGCAGTACTTC. As protein: CASSLFGGGVYEQYF.

The rearrangement uses TRBV7-2 and TRBJ2-1; 8 nucleotides align to TRBD2. V dropped 0 bases and J dropped 5; count of bases not matched to a gene: 3. This CDR3 is built from 15 residues. Germline V gives CDR1 SGHTA, CDR2 FQGNSA. CDR3 region: CASSLAGTSNNEQFF. The CDR3 DNA reads as TGTGCCAGCAGCTTAGCCGGGACTAGTAACAATGAGCAGTTCTTC.

The table lists this clone with a few counts. The V and J genes are TRBV18 and TRBJ2-7, with no clear D. CDR1 is KGHSH and CDR2 is LQKENI in the germline V gene. V lost 3 bases, J lost 1 base, and 4 bases lay in between. The CDR3 has 12 amino acids. The CDR3 protein is CASSPPSYEQYF. The CDR3, as DNA: TGTGCCAGCTCACCCCCGTCCTACGAGCAGTACTTC.

The rearrangement links TRBV7-3 to TRBJ2-6; 11 bases are a match to TRBD2. This CDR3 is 17 amino acids long. Germline CDR1 is SGHTA and CDR2 is FQGTGA. V shed 5 bases and J 0 bases; nucleotides not matched to a gene: 3. CDR3 amino acids: CASSLAGGRSGANVLTF. In nucleotides, the CDR3 is TGTGCCAGCAGCCTAGCGGGGGGCCGCTCTGGGGCCAACGTCCTGACTTTC.

This clone was seen a few times. This sequence joins TRBV5-1 and TRBJ1-6; the D is unclear. V lost 0 bases to trimming and J lost 5 bases, with 12 bases between them. The CDR3 loop spans 16 amino acids. CDR1 is SGHRS and CDR2 is YFSETQ in the germline V gene. CDR3 nucleotides: TGCGCCAGCAGCTTGGCCTTAAGTTCTAATAATTCACCCCTCCACTTT. Translated: CASSLALSSNNSPLHF.

This chain joins TRBV30 and TRBJ2-5; unclear D gene. CDR3 length: 13 residues. CDR1 is GTSNPN and CDR2 is SVGIG in the germline V gene (reference sequence). Trimming removed 0 bases at V and 5 bases at J, with 10 bases between. DNA of the CDR3: TGTGCCTGGAGTGTTCTGGCTTGGGAGACCCAGTACTTC. Its protein product is CAWSVLAWETQYF.

This clone has only a few counts. This chain connects TRBV7-6 to TRBJ1-1; 8 bases line up with TRBD1. This CDR3 is built from 15 residues. The trim removed 3 bases at V and 3 bases at J, leaving 6 bases unmatched. CDR1 is SGHVS, CDR2 FNYEAQ, per germline. The CDR3 region is CASSFDRGSDTEAFF. CDR3 DNA sequence: TGTGCCAGCAGCTTCGACAGGGGTTCGGACACTGAAGCTTTCTTT.

The table lists this clone with a few counts. V is TRBV5-1 and J is TRBJ1-1; tentative D call: TRBD1 (6 bases). Looked up from germline, CDR1 is SGHRS and CDR2 is YFSETQ. The V gene lost 4 bases and the J gene lost 7 bases, with 11 bases spanning the gap. The CDR3 runs 12 residues. This chain's CDR3 is CASSQDSFEAFF. In nucleotides, the CDR3 is TGCGCCAGCAGCCAGGACAGTTTTGAAGCTTTCTTT.

The rearrangement joins TRBV7-9 to TRBJ1-1, with TRBD1 matching over 8 bases. Losses at the gene ends were 2 bases for V and 4 bases for J; bases not matched to a gene: 0. This CDR3 comprises 13 residues. The germline gives CDR1 SEHNR, CDR2 FQNEAQ (reference sequence). CDR3 in DNA: TGTGCCAGCAGCTTACAGGGGGCCACTGAAGCTTTCTTT. Amino acids: CASSLQGATEAFF.

This clone was picked up a small number of times. The rearrangement links TRBV6-5 to TRBJ1-4; D is ambiguous. Per the germline V gene, CDR1 is MNHEY and CDR2 is SVGAGI. CDR3 size: 14 residues. V was clipped by 6 bases and J by 2 bases, with 10 bases between them. The CDR3 here is CASRRGWTNEKLFF. The CDR3 bases are TGTGCCAGCAGACGGGGATGGACTAATGAAAAACTGTTTTTT.

The rearrangement links TRBV7-8 to TRBJ2-1; TRBD1 agrees at 8 bases. Trimming took 5 bases from V and 0 from J; bases not matched to a gene: 3. This CDR3 comprises 15 residues. Per the germline V gene, CDR1 is SGHVS and CDR2 is FQNEAQ. The DNA for the CDR3 is TGTGCCAGCAGCAAAGGACAGGGCTCCTACAATGAGCAGTTCTTC. Translation: CASSKGQGSYNEQFF.

The chain links TRBV28 to TRBJ2-2; TRBD1 is a possible D gene (5 bases). V was pared by 7 bases and J by 2 bases, with 17 bases between. The V gene's germline CDR1 is MDHEN and CDR2 SYDVKM. There are 16 residues in the CDR3. Here the CDR3 DNA reads TGTGCCAGCACCCCACATCGAAGGGGAAACACCGGGGAGCTGTTTTTT. As protein: CASTPHRRGNTGELFF.

The V gene is TRBV5-1, the J gene TRBJ1-1; D is unclear. Germline values: CDR1 SGHRS, CDR2 YFSETQ. This CDR3 spans 17 amino acids. The ends were cut back, 0 bases at V and 5 bases at J, with 20 bases in the middle. In nucleotides, the CDR3 is TGCGCCAGCAGCTTGGATATTTGGAGGGATAGTAGGACTGAAGCTTTCTTT. Amino acid sequence: CASSLDIWRDSRTEAFF.

The chain uses TRBV9 and TRBJ2-1; weak D call: TRBD2 (5 bases). In germline, CDR1 is SGDLS, CDR2 YYNGEE. V was pared by 4 bases and J by 1 base, with 12 bases between. This CDR3 region has 15 residues. The chain's CDR3 is CASSFRGNSYNEQFF. The CDR3 region has the DNA TGTGCCAGCAGCTTCCGGGGAAATTCCTACAATGAGCAGTTCTTC. Combining the CDR3 with reference TRBV9 and TRBJ2-1 gives the whole variable domain DSGVTQTPKHLITATGQRVTLRCSPRSGDLSVYWYQQSLDQGLQFLIQYYNGEERAKGNILERFSAQQFPDLHSELNLSSLELGDSALYFCASSFRGNSYNEQFFGPGTRLTVL.

The V call is TRBV11-2, the J call TRBJ2-1; tentatively, D is TRBD1 (5 bases). Germline V CDR1 and CDR2: SGHAT, FQNNGV. Trimming stripped 0 bases from V and 7 bases from J, with 13 bases between. CDR3 size: 15 residues. CDR3 loop: CASSLDWQGVNEQFF. The CDR3 DNA is TGTGCCAGCAGCTTAGATTGGCAGGGTGTAAATGAGCAGTTCTTC.

J is TRBJ2-1 and V is TRBV11-2; TRBD2 matches at 7 bases. With 2 bases clipped from V and 3 bases from J, the junction kept 4 bases outside the gene matches. The CDR3 sequence is 15 residues long. Germline values: CDR1 SGHAT, CDR2 FQNNGV. CDR3 nucleotide sequence: TGTGCCAGCAGCTTAAGTTCGGGGGGCTACAATGAGCAGTTCTTC. Translation gives CASSLSSGGYNEQFF.